Below, one TCR beta chain is given with its context. Its antigen is unidentified. This record comes from a study of beta chain features in type 1 diabetes. The wider study: Under 110,000,000 sorted cells were examined across all samples. Points from the study as a whole: A PCR bias possibly favoring shorter templates would apply equally to patients and controls.

The CDR3 covers 13 residues. Germline CDR1 reads GTSNPN; CDR2 reads SVGIG (reference sequence). V dropped 1 base and J dropped 7 bases, with 11 bases sitting between them. TCRB transcripts that were expressed got sequenced, as all of the isolated RNA had been reverse transcribed. Some clones are missing from TCRdb's copy, which holds only in-frame ones; the method was immunoSEQ multiplex PCR. The table shows hundreds of thousands of clones, with approximately 70% occurring only once. Donors contributed one heparinised blood draw apiece, averaging about 116 mL. CD4+ naive, central memory, regulatory and stem cell-like memory subsets were isolated by sorting on CD45RO/CCR7/CD25/CD127/CD95/CD27.

The chain uses TRBV30 and TRBJ2-1; maybe TRBD2 (5 bases). Sequenced sample: naive CD4+ T cells from blood. This sequence originates from a young man in good health. The CDR3 here is CAWSAGLVNEQFF. The CDR3 bases are TGTGCCTGGAGTGCGGGGTTGGTAAATGAGCAGTTCTTC.